What follows describes a single T cell receptor beta chain. The target antigen is unknown. The junction departs from the called germline gene at one end, perhaps through a read error. The data are from a study of T cell repertoires in cytomegalovirus infection. Study details: Matching HLA type, along with CMV infection, was indicated by public TCR beta signatures. Whole-study findings and limits: Cumulated frequencies of public TCR beta families served to identify carriers of CMV plus the relevant HLA. CMV-specific TCR beta clonotypes restricted by HLA-C dominated the ex vivo response.

One entry per CDR3 protein, called by TCRdb with MiXCR from the reads. The table has under 600,000 distinct CDR3 sequences, 16% seen once. The CDR3 length is 14 residues. This receptor was obtained from a human donor in good health (CMV status not recorded). Some clones in this sample may be carry-over from other donors' samples. This chain uses TRBV12-3 or TRBV12-4 with TRBJ2-3; 7 bases fit TRBD2. The sample consisted of CD8+ T cells from PBMCs. CDR3 in DNA: TGTGCCAGCACTTTACTAGCGAGCACAGATACGCAGTATTTT. As protein: CASTLLASTDTQYF.